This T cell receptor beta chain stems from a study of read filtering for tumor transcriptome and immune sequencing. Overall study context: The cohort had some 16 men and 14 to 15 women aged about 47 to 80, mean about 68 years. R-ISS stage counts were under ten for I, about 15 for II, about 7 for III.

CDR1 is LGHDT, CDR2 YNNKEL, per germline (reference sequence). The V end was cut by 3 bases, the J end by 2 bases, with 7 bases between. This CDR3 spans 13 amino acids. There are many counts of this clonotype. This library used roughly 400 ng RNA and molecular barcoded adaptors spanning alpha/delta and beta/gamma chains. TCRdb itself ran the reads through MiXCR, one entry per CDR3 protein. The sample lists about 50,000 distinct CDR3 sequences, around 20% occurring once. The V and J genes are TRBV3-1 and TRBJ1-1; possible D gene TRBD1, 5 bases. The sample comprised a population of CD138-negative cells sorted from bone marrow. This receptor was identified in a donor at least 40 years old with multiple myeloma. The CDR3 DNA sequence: TGTGCCAGCAGCCAGCAGGGTAACACTGAAGCTTTCTTT. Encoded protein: CASSQQGNTEAFF. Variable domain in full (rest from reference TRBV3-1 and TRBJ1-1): DTAVSQTPKYLVTQMGNDKSIKCEQNLGHDTMYWYKQDSKKFLKIMFSYNNKELIINETVPNRFSPKSPDKAHLNLHINSLELGDSAVYFCASSQQGNTEAFFGQGTRLTVV.